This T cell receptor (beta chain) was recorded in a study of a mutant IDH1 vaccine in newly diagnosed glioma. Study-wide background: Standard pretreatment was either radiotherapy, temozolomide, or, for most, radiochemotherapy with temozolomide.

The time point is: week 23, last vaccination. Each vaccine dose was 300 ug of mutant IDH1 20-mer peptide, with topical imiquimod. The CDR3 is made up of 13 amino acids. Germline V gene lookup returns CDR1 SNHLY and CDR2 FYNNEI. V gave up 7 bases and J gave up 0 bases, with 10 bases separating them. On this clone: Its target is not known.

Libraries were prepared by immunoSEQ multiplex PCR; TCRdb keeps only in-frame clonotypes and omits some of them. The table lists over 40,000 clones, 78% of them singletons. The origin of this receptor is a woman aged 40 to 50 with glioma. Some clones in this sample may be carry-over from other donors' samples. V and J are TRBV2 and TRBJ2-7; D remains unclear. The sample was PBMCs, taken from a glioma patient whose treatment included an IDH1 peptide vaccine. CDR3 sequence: CASMGSPSYEQYF. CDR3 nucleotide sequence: TGTGCCAGCATGGGTAGTCCCTCCTACGAGCAGTACTTC.